The next 24 T cell receptor beta chains were all read from a single sample in a study of shared clonotypes between healthy human individuals. Assay: immunoSEQ multiplex PCR; the TCRdb copy retains only in-frame clones and omits some. The data show over 1.4 million clones, 95% to 97% seen once. Specimen: naive CD4+ T cells sorted from blood. Subset defined: CD45RA+ positively selected. Receptor source: a man aged 30 to 39 in good health.

This clone was counted once. The V and J genes are TRBV7-9 and TRBJ1-5, with D perhaps matching TRBD1 (6 bases). The CDR3 runs to 14 residues. CDR1 SEHNR and CDR2 FQNEAQ come from the germline V gene (reference sequence). The ends were cut back, 1 base at V and 5 bases at J, with 9 bases in the middle. Written as DNA, the CDR3 is TGTGCCAGCAGCTTAGAAGGGGGGGATCAGCCCCAGCATTTT. Amino acids: CASSLEGGDQPQHF.

This chain uses TRBV4-2 with TRBJ1-1, with D tentatively TRBD1 (5 bases). Trimming left V 0 bases short and J 10 bases short, with 9 bases between. The CDR3 is made up of 12 amino acids. Germline CDR1 and CDR2: LGHNA and YNFKEQ. The chain's CDR3 is CASSQEGPRAFF. The CDR3 DNA reads TGTGCCAGCAGCCAAGAGGGACCGAGAGCTTTCTTT.

The chain combines TRBV30 with TRBJ1-2; possible D gene TRBD1, 6 bases. CDR3 size: 12 residues. Looked up from germline, CDR1 is GTSNPN and CDR2 is SVGIG (reference sequence). Trimming pared 0 bases from V and 7 bases from J, leaving 9 bases between. The CDR3 here is CAWSVLQGGYTF. The CDR3 nucleotides read TGTGCCTGGAGTGTATTACAGGGTGGCTACACCTTC.

This clone has only one observation. The chain combines TRBV2 with TRBJ1-5; no clear D. CDR1 and CDR2 (germline): SNHLY, FYNNEI. The CDR3 is 15 residues long. Trimming took 3 bases from V and 3 from J, leaving 12 bases between them. The CDR3 loop reads CASSEARTHNQPQHF. DNA of the CDR3: TGTGCCAGCAGTGAGGCCCGGACGCACAATCAGCCCCAGCATTTT.

The chain recombines TRBV29-1 with TRBJ2-3; weak D call: TRBD2 (6 bases). This CDR3 has 12 amino acids. The ends were cut back, 8 bases at V and 3 bases at J, with 12 bases in the middle. Germline CDR1 and CDR2: SQVTM and ANQGSEA. The CDR3 protein is CSLALATDTQYF. Written as DNA, the CDR3 is TGCAGCCTCGCCCTAGCGACAGATACGCAGTATTTT.

The chain links TRBV7-8 to TRBJ1-4; D call uncertain. The CDR3 has 16 amino acids. Germline assignment: CDR1 SGHVS and CDR2 FQNEAQ. V dropped 5 bases and J dropped 0 bases, with 13 bases sitting between them. The CDR3 loop is CASSVLMGATNEKLFF. CDR3 nucleotides: TGTGCCAGCAGCGTTCTGATGGGCGCAACTAATGAAAAACTGTTTTTT.

The chain combines TRBV19 with TRBJ1-4, with no clear D. V was clipped by 7 bases and J by 8 bases, with 14 bases between them. This CDR3 has 13 amino acids. Looked up from germline, CDR1 is LNHDA and CDR2 is SQIVND (reference sequence). The CDR3: CASTNWASEKLFF. CDR3 in DNA: TGTGCCAGTACTAATTGGGCCTCCGAAAAACTGTTTTTT.

The genes are TRBV7-3 and TRBJ2-5; D is undetermined. Germline V gives CDR1 SGHTA, CDR2 FQGTGA. This CDR3 has 15 amino acids. The V and J ends lost 3 bases and 3 bases respectively, with 14 bases between them. The CDR3 DNA reads as TGTGCCAGCAGCTTGGGGATGCACCGGAAAGAGACCCAGTACTTC. It codes for CASSLGMHRKETQYF.

Comment on this clone: Other DNA sequences within the sample encode an identical CDR3. The chain is built from TRBV29-1 and TRBJ2-5; D is uncertain. V lost 1 base, J lost 1 base, and 4 bases lay in between. This CDR3 spans 12 amino acids. CDR1 SQVTM and CDR2 ANQGSEA come from the germline V gene. CDR3 loop: CSVEAGQETQYF. The CDR3 DNA is TGCAGCGTTGAAGCAGGCCAAGAGACCCAGTACTTC. Full variable domain (remainder filled in from reference TRBV29-1 and TRBJ2-5): SAVISQKPSRDICQRGTSLTIQCQVDSQVTMMFWYRQQPGQSLTLIATANQGSEATYESGFVIDKFPISRPNLTFSTLTVSNMSPEDSSIYLCSVEAGQETQYFGPGTRLLVL.

This chain links TRBV11-1 with TRBJ1-1, with 8 bases lining up with TRBD1. V dropped 5 bases and J dropped 1; count of bases not matched to a gene: 9. The CDR3 consists of 16 residues. CDR1 is SGHAT and CDR2 is FQDESV in the germline V gene (reference sequence). Written as DNA, the CDR3 is TGTGCCAGCAGCAAACCGAACAGGGGGAAGAACACTGAAGCTTTCTTT. Translation gives CASSKPNRGKNTEAFF.

The CDR3 DNA reads TGTGCCAGCAGCGTAGCGGTTAATAAGAACACTGAAGCTTTCTTT. Translating gives CASSVAVNKNTEAFF. This chain links TRBV9 with TRBJ1-1; no firm D call. This CDR3 region has 15 residues. Germline values: CDR1 SGDLS, CDR2 YYNGEE. With 0 bases removed from V and 1 base from J, the gap between germline ends came to 10 bases.

About this clone itself: Other DNA sequences in the sample encode the same CDR3. The chain employs TRBV28 and TRBJ2-7; D is uncertain. The V gene's germline CDR1 is MDHEN and CDR2 SYDVKM. V was shortened by 5 bases and J by 2 bases, with 4 bases between the two germline ends. The CDR3 has 11 residues. Here the CDR3 DNA reads TGTGCCAGCAGTACCCCCTACGAGCAGTACTTC. Translation gives CASSTPYEQYF.

The J gene is TRBJ2-5, the V gene TRBV5-8; 8 positions agree with TRBD1. V lost 0 bases and J lost 4; bases outside the gene matches: 5. The CDR3 has 15 amino acids. Germline loops: CDR1 SGHTS, CDR2 YDEGEE. The CDR3 nucleotides read TGTGCCAGCAGCTTGGGGCGGACAGGGAGAGAGACCCAGTACTTC. Its translation: CASSLGRTGRETQYF.

The genes are TRBV30 and TRBJ1-5; D is perhaps TRBD1 (5 bases). Trimming shortened V by 2 bases and J by 3 bases, and 11 bases separated the two germline ends. The germline V gene encodes CDR1 GTSNPN and CDR2 SVGIG (reference sequence). This CDR3 spans 14 amino acids. The CDR3: CAWSIWGDNQPQHF. Here the CDR3 DNA reads TGTGCCTGGAGTATATGGGGCGACAATCAGCCCCAGCATTTT. Together with reference TRBV30 and TRBJ1-5, the CDR3 gives the full variable domain: SQTIHQWPATLVQPVGSPLSLECTVEGTSNPNLYWYRQAAGRGLQLLFYSVGIGQISSEVPQNLSASRPQDRQFILSSKKLLLSDSGFYLCAWSIWGDNQPQHFGDGTRLSIL.

This sequence joins TRBV19 and TRBJ1-1; a possible D gene is TRBD1 (6 bases). Germline V gene data show CDR1 as LNHDA and CDR2 as SQIVND (reference sequence). V was cut by 5 bases and J by 1 base, with 14 bases left in between. The CDR3 consists of 15 residues. The CDR3 protein is CASSATGLGNTEAFF. DNA of the CDR3: TGTGCCAGTAGTGCAACAGGGCTAGGGAACACTGAAGCTTTCTTT.

This clone was recorded once. This sample also contains other DNA sequences that code for the same CDR3. This rearrangement joins TRBV2 to TRBJ2-5; D is tentatively TRBD1 or TRBD2 (5 bases each). This CDR3 contains 13 residues. V was trimmed by 6 bases and J by 0 bases, leaving 8 bases between them. Per the germline V gene, CDR1 is SNHLY and CDR2 is FYNNEI. The CDR3 reads CASSGTDQETQYF. Written as DNA, the CDR3 is TGTGCCAGCAGCGGGACGGACCAAGAGACCCAGTACTTC.

This sequence joins TRBV19 and TRBJ2-7, with 9 bases identical to TRBD1. The ends lost 6 bases at V and 5 bases at J; junction bases unmatched: 11. In germline, CDR1 is LNHDA, CDR2 SQIVND (reference sequence). This CDR3 has 15 amino acids. CDR3 sequence reads: CASSVTWDRAHEQYF. As DNA, the CDR3 is TGTGCCAGTAGCGTGACATGGGACAGGGCCCACGAGCAGTACTTC.

The chain carries TRBV2 and TRBJ2-1; D is uncertain. Looked up from germline, CDR1 is SNHLY and CDR2 is FYNNEI. V lost 5 bases and J 7 bases, leaving 18 bases between the germline ends. The CDR3 length is 15 residues. The CDR3 protein is CASSTVVVLANEQFF. The CDR3 DNA reads TGTGCCAGCAGTACAGTTGTGGTGCTGGCGAATGAGCAGTTCTTC.

V and J are TRBV7-8 and TRBJ1-2; tentatively, D is TRBD1 (6 bases). Trimming left V 4 bases short and J 4 bases short, with 16 bases between. This CDR3 has 15 amino acids. Per germline, CDR1 SGHVS and CDR2 FQNEAQ. The CDR3 DNA follows: TGTGCCAGCAGCTCCCTCCGGACAGCACTCTATGGCTACACCTTC. It is translated as CASSSLRTALYGYTF.

The V call is TRBV2, the J call TRBJ2-1, with 11 bases identical to TRBD2. J gave up 15 bases and V 8 bases, and 3 bases lay outside the gene matches. This CDR3 region has 10 residues. Germline values: CDR1 SNHLY, CDR2 FYNNEI. Written as DNA, the CDR3 is TGTGCCAGCCGTACTAGCGGGAGGTTCTTC. It yields the protein CASRTSGRFF.

The CDR3 coding sequence is TGTGCCAGCAGCTTGCATCTTGAGCAGTTCTTC. Its translation: CASSLHLEQFF. V is TRBV5-4 and J is TRBJ2-1; no firm D call. Trimming left V 1 base short and J 9 bases short, with 5 bases between. Germline V gene sequence: CDR1 SGHNT, CDR2 YYREEE (reference sequence). The CDR3 covers 11 residues. Combining the CDR3 with reference TRBV5-4 and TRBJ2-1 gives the whole variable domain ETGVTQSPTHLIKTRGQQVTLRCSSQSGHNTVSWYQQALGQGPQFIFQYYREEENGRGNFPPRFSGLQFPNYSSELNVNALELDDSALYLCASSLHLEQFFGPGTRLTVL.

In this sample, this clone turned up once. This chain uses TRBV27 with TRBJ2-7; TRBD2 aligns across 9 bases. Unmatched junction bases numbered 8, after V lost 3 bases and J lost 2 bases. The CDR3 is 16 amino acids. The germline CDR1 and CDR2 sequences are MNHEY and SMNVEV (reference sequence). The CDR3: CASSLIGGRAPYEQYF. As DNA, the CDR3 is TGTGCCAGCAGTTTGATAGGCGGGAGGGCCCCCTACGAGCAGTACTTC.

The genes are TRBV27 and TRBJ2-2, with 9 bases lining up with TRBD2. J lost 5 bases, V lost 3 bases, and 4 bases had no gene match. Looked up from germline, CDR1 is MNHEY and CDR2 is SMNVEV (reference sequence). The CDR3 consists of 15 residues. CDR3 region: CASSLVAGVTGELFF. The CDR3 DNA reads as TGTGCCAGCAGTTTGGTAGCGGGAGTGACCGGGGAGCTGTTTTTT.

This rearrangement joins TRBV14 to TRBJ2-2, with D uncertain. The V gene lost 6 bases and the J gene lost 5 bases, with 13 bases spanning the gap. CDR1 is SGHDN, CDR2 FVKESK, per germline. The CDR3 totals 14 residues. The CDR3 protein is CASRNSGSTGELFF. The CDR3, as DNA: TGTGCCAGCAGGAACAGTGGGTCGACCGGGGAGCTGTTTTTT.